Sequencing of this TCR beta chain was carried out in a study of shared clonotypes between healthy human individuals. Study-wide context: With ages of 18 to 49, the donors were a couple of women and three men. Each donor contributed plates that comprised three CD4 naive, three CD4 memory, two CD8 naive and one CD8 memory.

As to this clone: The antigen is undetermined.

The germline V and J ends were trimmed by 1 base and 3 bases, with 12 bases remaining between them. CDR1 GTSNPN and CDR2 SVGIG come from the germline V gene (reference sequence). The CDR3 consists of 14 residues. Researchers ran the assay at a deep level. Produced via immunoSEQ multiplex PCR; TCRdb's table is partial and in-frame only. The sample carries 2,500,000 or so clones, more than 90% recorded once. Findings of the study overall: Roughly 5.3% of naive CD4 clonotypes were common to four donors.

This TCR came from a man younger than 35 in good health. The sample consisted of naive CD4+ T cells sorted from blood. Subset reported: CD45RA+ positively selected. The V call is TRBV30, the J call TRBJ1-2; D is undetermined. The CDR3 reads CAWSGGGRYYGYTF. DNA of the CDR3: TGTGCCTGGAGTGGAGGCGGCAGATACTATGGCTACACCTTC.